The 5 T cell receptor beta chains below all came from one sample that was sequenced in a study of control samples from healthy donors and cancer patients. The method was immunoSEQ multiplex PCR; TCRdb's version includes in-frame clones alone and lacks a portion of them. The sample lists some 120,000 clones, about 94% occurring once. The specimen was blood. The receptors originated from a man aged 25 to 40 in good health.

V usage is TRBV19 and J usage is TRBJ1-3; D is undetermined. V lost 8 bases, J lost 4 bases, and 15 bases lay in between. Germline CDR1 reads LNHDA; CDR2 reads SQIVND (reference sequence). The CDR3 sequence is 14 residues long. Here the CDR3 DNA reads TGTGCCAGTTCCACCGGGCCTCTGGGAAACACCATATATTTT. It is translated as CASSTGPLGNTIYF.

The chain recombines TRBV6-5 with TRBJ1-1; 10 bases are a match to TRBD1. The V gene end was trimmed by 6 bases and the J gene end by 3 bases; junction bases not matched to a gene: 4. This CDR3 is 14 amino acids long. Germline V CDR1 and CDR2: MNHEY, SVGAGI. CDR3 in amino acids: CASSPDRGHTEAFF. The CDR3 nucleotides read TGTGCCAGCAGCCCCGACAGGGGGCACACTGAAGCTTTCTTT.

This clone was recorded once. The genes are TRBV28 and TRBJ1-5, with 7 bases aligning to TRBD1. Germline values: CDR1 MDHEN, CDR2 SYDVKM. The J segment lost 6 bases and the V segment lost 2 bases, leaving 4 bases of the junction unmatched. The CDR3 contains 14 residues. CDR3 nucleotides: TGTGCCAGCAGTTTAGTACAGGGGACTCAGCCCCAGCATTTT. This codes for CASSLVQGTQPQHF.

The CDR3 DNA reads TGTGCCAGCAGCCAAGATTTACGTCGAGTTTCCTACAATGAGCAGTTCTTC. Translation: CASSQDLRRVSYNEQFF. The rearrangement uses TRBV14 and TRBJ2-1; unclear D gene. Looked up from germline, CDR1 is SGHDN and CDR2 is FVKESK. Trimming took 0 bases from V and 1 from J, leaving 13 bases between them. The CDR3 consists of 17 residues.

The chain is built from TRBV7-2 and TRBJ2-7; TRBD2 matches 14 bases. The CDR3 runs to 17 residues. The germline CDR1 and CDR2 sequences are SGHTA and FQGNSA. Germline trimming cut 1 base from V and 1 base from J; bases unmatched to any gene: 3. CDR3 nucleotides: TGTGCCAGCAGCTTAGGACTAGCGGGGGGGATGTCCTACGAGCAGTACTTC. Translation gives CASSLGLAGGMSYEQYF. Based on the CDR3 plus reference TRBV7-2 and TRBJ2-7, the full variable domain is GAGVSQSPSNKVTEKGKDVELRCDPISGHTALYWYRQSLGQGLEFLIYFQGNSAPDKSGLPSDRFSAERTGGSVSTLTIQRTQQEDSAVYLCASSLGLAGGMSYEQYFGPGTRLTVT.